Detailed here is one T cell receptor beta chain. The data were taken from a study of blood T cell repertoires in COVID-19. Study-level information: There were acute and convalescent COVID-19 samples, and they came from the United States, Italy and Spain. Sample material is recorded as cDNA or gDNA derived from T cells, B-cell-depleted T cells, or PBMCs.

Per the original data handling: Amplifying reference gene primers gave estimates of nucleated cell counts. Using immunoSEQ multiplex PCR, the repertoire was profiled, and TCRdb retains in-frame clones only, with some absent. V and J calls plus clone size are reproduced from that table; the DNA served to infer D and trimming. Altogether nearly 45,000 clones are present, approximately 90% being singletons, with the ten largest covering around 25%. The V end lost 3 bases, the J end lost 6 bases, and 9 bases lay between the germline ends. The CDR3 runs 13 residues. The germline CDR1 and CDR2 sequences are MNHNS and SASEGT.

The TCR sequence derives from a woman aged 80 or over in a cohort sampled during active or convalescent COVID-19. This chain uses TRBV6-1 with TRBJ1-5; D is unresolved. Sample: peripheral blood. DNA for the CDR3: TGTGCCAGCAGTGACAGGCAGAGTCAGCCCCAGCATTTT. Its translation: CASSDRQSQPQHF.